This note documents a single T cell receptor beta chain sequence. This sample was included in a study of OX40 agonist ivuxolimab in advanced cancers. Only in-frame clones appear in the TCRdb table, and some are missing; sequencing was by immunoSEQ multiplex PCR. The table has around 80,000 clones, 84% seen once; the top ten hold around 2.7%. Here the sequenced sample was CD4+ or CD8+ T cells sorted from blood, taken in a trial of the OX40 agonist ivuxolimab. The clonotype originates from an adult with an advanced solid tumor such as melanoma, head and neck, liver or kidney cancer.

The CDR3 loop is CASSWGTGATEAFF. CDR3 in DNA: TGTGCCAGCAGTTGGGGGACAGGAGCCACTGAAGCTTTCTTT. J is TRBJ1-1 and V is TRBV28; the match to TRBD1 covers 8 bases. Per the germline V gene, CDR1 is MDHEN and CDR2 is SYDVKM. The CDR3 sequence is 14 residues long. The V and J ends lost 4 bases and 4 bases, in that order; junction bases with no gene match: 5.